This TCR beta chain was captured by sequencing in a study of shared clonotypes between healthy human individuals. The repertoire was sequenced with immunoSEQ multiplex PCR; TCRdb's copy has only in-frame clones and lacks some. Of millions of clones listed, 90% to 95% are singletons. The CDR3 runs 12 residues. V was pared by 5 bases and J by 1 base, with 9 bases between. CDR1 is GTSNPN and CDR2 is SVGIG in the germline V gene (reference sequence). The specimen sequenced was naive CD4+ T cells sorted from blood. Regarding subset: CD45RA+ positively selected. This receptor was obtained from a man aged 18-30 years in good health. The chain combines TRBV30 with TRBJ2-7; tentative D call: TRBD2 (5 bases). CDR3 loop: CAWDGISYEQYF. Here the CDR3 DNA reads TGTGCCTGGGACGGGATATCCTACGAGCAGTACTTC.